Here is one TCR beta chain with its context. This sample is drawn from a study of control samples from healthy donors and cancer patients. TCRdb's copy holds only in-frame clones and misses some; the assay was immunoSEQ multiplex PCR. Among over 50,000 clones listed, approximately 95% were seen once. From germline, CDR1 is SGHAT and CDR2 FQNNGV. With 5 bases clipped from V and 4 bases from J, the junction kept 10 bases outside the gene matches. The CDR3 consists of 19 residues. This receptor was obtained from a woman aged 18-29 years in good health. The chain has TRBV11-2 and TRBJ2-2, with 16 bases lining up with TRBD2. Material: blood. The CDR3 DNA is TGTGCCAGCAGCGAAAAAGGGACTAGCGGGGGGGGCTCCACCGGGGAGCTGTTTTTT. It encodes CASSEKGTSGGGSTGELFF.